Following are 24 T cell receptor beta chains from one sample sequenced in a study of T cells in Graves' hyperthyroidism and ophthalmopathy. TCR beta CDR3 sequences were amplified from RNA transcripts. Researchers ran a first-round RT-PCR on the TCR CDR3 using the HTBI primer set. Using its own MiXCR run on the multiplex PCR reads, TCRdb lists one record per CDR3 protein. This sample has hundreds of thousands of distinct CDR3 sequences; around 25% occur once, and the top ten carry around 30%. Sequenced sample: blood. Receptors were obtained from a man in his forties or fifties with Graves' hyperthyroidism that later progressed to Graves' ophthalmopathy.

This clonotype was picked up many times. The gene calls are TRBV6-4 and TRBJ1-6, with D hard to call. Looked up from germline, CDR1 is MRHNA and CDR2 is SNTAGT. This CDR3 comprises 16 residues. V lost 3 bases to trimming and J lost 8 bases, with 17 bases between them. The CDR3 protein is CASSESGWATHSPLHF. Written as DNA, the CDR3 is TGTGCCAGCAGTGAATCCGGATGGGCCACGCATTCACCCCTCCACTTT.

Many counts were recorded for this clonotype. The genes are TRBV20-1 and TRBJ2-7; TRBD2 might be the D (6 bases). Looked up from germline, CDR1 is DFQATT and CDR2 is SNEGSKA (reference sequence). Trimming left V 2 bases short and J 4 bases short, with 24 bases between. CDR3 length equals 17 residues. The CDR3 region is CSARKSGAGLGRYEQYF. The CDR3 coding sequence is TGCAGTGCTAGAAAGTCTGGGGCGGGGCTTGGCCGGTACGAGCAGTACTTC.

This clonotype was seen repeatedly, ten times or more. V gene TRBV20-1 combines with J gene TRBJ2-7; no clear D gene. The CDR3 is 11 residues long. Germline V gives CDR1 DFQATT, CDR2 SNEGSKA (reference sequence). V was clipped by 3 bases and J by 7 bases, with 10 bases between them. CDR3 nucleotides: TGCAGTGCTAGCGGGTCCCGGGAGCAGTACTTC. Translation: CSASGSREQYF.

This clonotype has a single count. This chain joins TRBV6-2 or TRBV6-3 and TRBJ2-5, with 7 bases fitting TRBD1. CDR3 length: 14 residues. Germline V CDR1 and CDR2: MNHEY, SVGEGT. The V segment lost 6 bases and the J segment 3 bases; nucleotides outside the gene matches: 7. DNA for the CDR3: TGTGCCAGCAGCTACCAAACAGGGGAAGAGACCCAGTACTTC. Translated, it gives CASSYQTGEETQYF.

In its sample, this clonotype was seen many times. V usage is TRBV28 and J usage is TRBJ1-5; 7 bases are shared with TRBD1. The V gene's germline CDR1 is MDHEN and CDR2 SYDVKM. This CDR3 has 14 amino acids. J gave up 16 bases and V 6 bases, and 18 bases lay outside the gene matches. Here the CDR3 reads CASSASGTELFPHF. In DNA form, the CDR3 reads TGTGCCAGCAGCGCATCCGGGACAGAGCTTTTCCCACATTTT.

The sample holds many counts of this clonotype. The chain uses TRBV12-3 or TRBV12-4 and TRBJ2-2, with a tentative D call TRBD1 (6 bases). The CDR3 totals 14 residues. V lost 6 bases to trimming and J lost 0 bases, with 8 bases between them. The CDR3 coding sequence is TGTGCCAGCAGAGGACAGCCGAACACCGGGGAGCTGTTTTTT. Translated, it gives CASRGQPNTGELFF.

This clonotype was seen a few times. The chain couples TRBV28 to TRBJ1-1; tentatively, D is TRBD1 (6 bases). The CDR3 consists of 14 residues. The germline CDR1 and CDR2 sequences are MDHEN and SYDVKM. V was trimmed by 4 bases and J by 7 bases, leaving 16 bases between them. The CDR3 sequence is CASSSAGGHYEAFF. DNA of the CDR3: TGTGCCAGCAGTTCGGCGGGGGGACATTATGAAGCTTTCTTT.

This clonotype was counted only a few times. This sequence joins TRBV24-1 and TRBJ2-2; tentative D call: TRBD2 (6 bases). The CDR3 has 14 residues. The ends were cut back, 5 bases at V and 0 bases at J, with 6 bases in the middle. Per the germline V gene, CDR1 is KGHDR and CDR2 is SFDVKD. CDR3 bases: TGTGCCACCAGTGGACTAGCGAACACCGGGGAGCTGTTTTTT. Amino acid sequence: CATSGLANTGELFF.

This clonotype has ten or more counts. V is TRBV11-2 and J is TRBJ2-3, with 7 bases lining up with TRBD2. The germline V gene encodes CDR1 SGHAT and CDR2 FQNNGV. V shed 5 bases, J shed 2 bases, and the junction held 7 bases outside the gene matches. The CDR3 contains 15 residues. The CDR3, as DNA: TGTGCCAGCAGCAAATTAGCGGGCGACACAGATACGCAGTATTTT. Translation gives CASSKLAGDTDTQYF.

This clonotype was counted ten times or more. V and J are TRBV7-6 and TRBJ2-7; D remains ambiguous. V lost 2 bases and J 1 base, leaving 9 bases between the germline ends. The germline CDR1 and CDR2 sequences are SGHVS and FNYEAQ. This CDR3 spans 14 amino acids. The CDR3 reads CASSLFPGSYEQYF. The CDR3 DNA sequence: TGTGCCAGCAGCTTATTTCCAGGATCCTACGAGCAGTACTTC.

This clonotype showed up many times. The V and J genes are TRBV5-1 and TRBJ2-5; D is unresolved. Germline loops: CDR1 SGHRS, CDR2 YFSETQ. Deletions cut 0 bases from V and 5 bases from J, with 11 bases between. CDR3 length equals 14 residues. The CDR3 loop is CASSLGTARETQYF. For the CDR3, the DNA is TGCGCCAGCAGCTTGGGGACGGCTCGGGAGACCCAGTACTTC.

This clonotype occurred many times. CDR3 DNA: TGTGCCAGCAGTTCACACAGGGATCAGCCCCAGCATTTT. This codes for CASSSHRDQPQHF. The chain uses TRBV6-5 and TRBJ1-5, with D perhaps matching TRBD1 (6 bases). The V and J ends lost 4 bases and 5 bases respectively, with 9 bases between them. Germline V CDR1 and CDR2: MNHEY, SVGAGI. This CDR3 spans 13 amino acids.

This clonotype was found many times. The rearrangement links TRBV7-8 to TRBJ1-2; TRBD1 agrees at 10 bases. This CDR3 region has 15 residues. The V gene end was trimmed by 0 bases and the J gene end by 8 bases; junction bases not matched to a gene: 6. From germline, CDR1 is SGHVS and CDR2 FQNEAQ. CDR3 in amino acids: CASSLADRGQRGYTF. The CDR3 DNA sequence: TGTGCCAGCAGCTTAGCAGACAGGGGGCAAAGAGGCTACACCTTC.

This clonotype was detected only a few times. V is TRBV6-5 and J is TRBJ2-5; 7 bases agree with TRBD2. V lost 0 bases and J lost 0; bases outside the gene matches: 4. Germline V gives CDR1 MNHEY, CDR2 SVGAGI. This CDR3 has 16 amino acids. The CDR3 coding sequence is TGTGCCAGCAGTTACTCCACTACTAGCGACCAAGAGACCCAGTACTTC. Protein: CASSYSTTSDQETQYF.

This clonotype has ten or more counts. As DNA, the CDR3 is TGTGCCAGCAGCAACAGATATGGCTACACCTTC. Residues: CASSNRYGYTF. The chain uses TRBV12-3 or TRBV12-4 and TRBJ1-2; the D is unclear. Trimming removed 6 bases from V and 5 bases from J, with 7 bases in between. CDR3 size: 11 residues.

This clonotype was counted at least ten times. The chain couples TRBV3-1 to TRBJ2-2, with TRBD2 identical over 10 bases. CDR1 and CDR2 from the germline V gene are LGHDT and YNNKEL (reference sequence). The CDR3 length is 16 residues. Trimming at V came to 4 bases and at J to 2 bases, leaving 4 bases not matched to a gene. CDR3 region: CASSLGLAANTGELFF. CDR3 bases: TGTGCCAGCAGCCTCGGACTAGCGGCCAACACCGGGGAGCTGTTTTTT.

V gene TRBV6-5 combines with J gene TRBJ1-1; D is undetermined. CDR1 and CDR2 (germline): MNHEY, SVGAGI. The CDR3 covers 14 residues. Trimming stripped 2 bases from V and 1 base from J, with 8 bases between. The CDR3 sequence: CASSYAVANTEAFF. CDR3 DNA: TGTGCCAGCAGTTACGCGGTGGCGAACACTGAAGCTTTCTTT.

The rearrangement uses TRBV6-1 and TRBJ2-7; 7 bases map to TRBD1. The CDR3 is made up of 18 amino acids. The V gene end was trimmed by 2 bases and the J gene end by 5 bases; junction bases not matched to a gene: 18. CDR1 is MNHNS, CDR2 SASEGT, per germline. CDR3 amino acids: CASSEFPGQRVGGHEQYF. Written as DNA, the CDR3 is TGTGCCAGCAGTGAATTCCCGGGACAGAGGGTTGGGGGCCACGAGCAGTACTTC.

This clonotype was detected ten times or more. The V gene is TRBV12-3 or TRBV12-4, the J gene TRBJ2-7, with a possible D match to TRBD1 (5 bases). The CDR3 is 16 residues long. Trimming shortened V by 3 bases and J by 3 bases, and 18 bases separated the two germline ends. CDR3 nucleotide sequence: TGTGCCAGCAGTTTTGTGGGGCAGACTTGGAGCTACGAGCAGTACTTC. Translation: CASSFVGQTWSYEQYF.

In its sample, this clonotype was seen many times. The chain couples TRBV7-8 to TRBJ2-7; TRBD2 is a possible D gene (6 bases). Looked up from germline, CDR1 is SGHVS and CDR2 is FQNEAQ. V was cut by 1 base and J by 2 bases, with 12 bases left in between. The CDR3 spans 15 residues. The CDR3 loop reads CASSLGPSATYEQYF. CDR3 sequence (DNA): TGTGCCAGCAGCTTAGGGCCTAGCGCCACCTACGAGCAGTACTTC.

This clonotype was seen many times. The chain is built from TRBV6-1 and TRBJ1-2, with a tentative D call TRBD1 (5 bases). V was trimmed by 6 bases and J by 4 bases, leaving 18 bases between them. The CDR3 spans 15 residues. Looked up from germline, CDR1 is MNHNS and CDR2 is SASEGT. The DNA of the CDR3 is TGTGCCAGCAGGGAGACAGTTAGCTCCTTCTATGGCTACACCTTC. Translated, it gives CASRETVSSFYGYTF.

This clonotype was recorded many times. The CDR3 DNA sequence: TGTGCCAGCAGACCAGACTCGAACACCGGGGAGCTGTTTTTT. This codes for CASRPDSNTGELFF. The chain couples TRBV12-3 or TRBV12-4 to TRBJ2-2; D uncertain. The CDR3 has 14 residues. V was clipped by 6 bases and J by 0 bases, with 8 bases between them.

This clonotype was seen many times. The gene calls are TRBV18 and TRBJ2-5; 8 positions match TRBD1. This CDR3 is 15 amino acids long. V dropped 1 base and J dropped 3; count of bases not matched to a gene: 4. Per the germline V gene, CDR1 is KGHSH and CDR2 is LQKENI. CDR3 in amino acids: CASSPQTGGEETQYF. In nucleotides, the CDR3 is TGTGCCAGCTCACCACAAACAGGGGGTGAAGAGACCCAGTACTTC.

For this clonotype: One end of the junction is discordant with germline, which a read error may explain. V is TRBV6-5 and J is TRBJ1-1; TRBD1 matches at 10 bases. Germline-derived CDR1 and CDR2 are MNHEY and SVGAGI. This CDR3 is 13 amino acids long. The CDR3 region is CASSLGTGVIPIF. The DNA for the CDR3 is TGTGCCAGCAGTTTGGGGACAGGGGTAATCCCGATCTTT.